Listed below are T cell receptor beta chains from one sample, sequenced in a study of blood T cell repertoires in COVID-19. Produced via immunoSEQ multiplex PCR; TCRdb's table is partial and in-frame only. Of about 300,000 clones listed, 65% to 90% are singletons. The sample was PBMCs or T cells enriched from blood (not recorded which). Receptors originate from a man between 25 and 39 years old who had recovered from COVID-19. The CDR3 runs from the conserved cysteine through the conserved F or W. D genes are given only for firm matches. Not every row has a clone size; where given, it reads once, few, many or a size class.

v_call	j_call	d_call	clone_size	cdr3_aa	cdr3_nt
TRBV10-1	TRBJ2-7	.	.	CASSRRAFYEQYF	TGCGCCAGCAGCCGGCGGGCATTCTACGAGCAGTACTTC
TRBV9	TRBJ2-3	TRBD2	.	CASSVVGSGSGTDTQYF	TGTGCCAGCAGCGTAGTGGGTAGCGGGAGTGGCACAGATACGCAGTATTTT
TRBV7-8	TRBJ2-3	TRBD1	.	CASSRDRGPDTQYF	TGTGCCAGCAGCAGGGACAGGGGGCCAGATACGCAGTATTTT
TRBV10-3	TRBJ1-3	.	.	CAISDLSSGLGNTIYF	TGTGCCATCAGTGATCTATCGTCGGGGTTGGGAAACACCATATATTTT
TRBV11-2	TRBJ1-1	.	.	CASSLVGGNTEAFF	TGTGCCAGCAGCTTAGTCGGCGGAAACACTGAAGCTTTCTTT
TRBV24-1	TRBJ2-6	.	.	CATSEGGPNVLTF	TGTGCCACCAGTGAAGGGGGACCCAACGTCCTGACTTTC
TRBV7-6	TRBJ1-4	.	.	CASSFGRANEKLFF	TGTGCCAGCAGCTTCGGGAGGGCTAATGAAAAACTGTTTTTT
TRBV3-1/TRBV3-2	TRBJ2-3	.	.	CASTRTSGTDTQYF	TGTGCCAGCACCCGCACCAGCGGCACAGATACGCAGTATTTT
TRBV5-4	TRBJ2-7	TRBD1	.	CASSQYGQAYEQYF	TGTGCCAGCAGCCAATACGGACAGGCCTACGAGCAGTACTTC
TRBV28	TRBJ2-7	.	.	CASSLGGLKAEQYF	TGTGCCAGCAGTTTAGGCGGCCTGAAAGCCGAGCAGTACTTC
TRBV5-6	TRBJ2-3	.	.	CASSLDLADTQYF	TGTGCCAGCAGCTTGGATTTAGCCGATACGCAGTATTTT
TRBV2	TRBJ1-6	TRBD1	.	CASSPGTDYNSPLHF	TGTGCCAGCAGTCCCGGGACAGATTATAATTCACCCCTCCACTTT
TRBV6-5	TRBJ1-2	TRBD1	once	CASSYRGTGAGYGYTF	TGTGCCAGCAGTTACCGCGGGACAGGGGCGGGCTATGGCTACACCTTC
TRBV11-2	TRBJ1-2	TRBD1	.	CASSLVQGAFGYGYTF	TGTGCCAGCAGCTTAGTTCAGGGGGCGTTTGGGTATGGCTACACCTTC
TRBV11-2	TRBJ2-1	.	.	CASSPRASGQAYNEQFF	TGTGCCAGCAGCCCCCGTGCCAGTGGGCAGGCCTACAATGAGCAGTTCTTC
TRBV28	TRBJ2-3	TRBD1	.	CASSLRTGGPDTQYF	TGTGCCAGCAGTTTACGGACAGGGGGCCCAGATACGCAGTATTTT
TRBV20-1	TRBJ1-5	.	.	CSASLRNTGRSNQPQHF	TGCAGTGCTAGTCTGAGGAATACCGGAAGGAGCAATCAGCCCCAGCATTTT
TRBV4-1	TRBJ1-3	TRBD1	few	CASSTRTGSGNTIYF	TGCGCCAGCAGCACGAGGACAGGGAGTGGAAACACCATATATTTT
TRBV5-5	TRBJ2-7	TRBD2	once	CASSPVGSGSYEQYF	TGTGCCAGCAGCCCCGTGGGTAGCGGGAGTTACGAGCAGTACTTC
TRBV24-1	TRBJ2-5	TRBD2	.	CATSGGGQETQYF	TGTGCCACCAGCGGGGGAGGGCAAGAGACCCAGTACTTC
TRBV6-6	TRBJ1-1	.	.	CASGPSEAFF	TGTGCCAGCGGGCCCTCTGAAGCTTTCTTT
TRBV6-1	TRBJ1-6	.	.	CASSDLQGGNSPLHF	TGTGCCAGCAGTGACCTACAGGGTGGGAATTCACCCCTCCACTTT
TRBV5-6	TRBJ2-7	TRBD1	.	CASSDGTGVLDEQYF	TGTGCCAGCAGCGATGGGACAGGGGTCCTAGACGAGCAGTACTTC
TRBV30	TRBJ2-3	.	.	CAWGGGVGTDTQYF	TGTGCCTGGGGCGGCGGGGTAGGCACAGATACGCAGTATTTT